This TCR beta chain was obtained from a study of regulatory T cells in long-lasting Graves disease. With iRepertoire HTBI primers and Arm-PCR of CDR3 regions, TCR beta libraries were built. TCRdb analysed the multiplex PCR reads with MiXCR anew, one entry per CDR3 protein. The sample holds about 220,000 distinct CDR3 sequences, approximately 19% seen once. This clonotype appeared once. A much larger clone differs by one base, so this may be a read error. The V end lost 4 bases, the J end lost 1 base, and 18 bases lay between the germline ends. Germline assignment: CDR1 MNHGY and CDR2 SVAAGI. The CDR3 extends over 17 amino acids. Time point reported: newly diagnosed GD, antithyroid drugs for less than 3 months. From PBMCs, RNA was extracted and then used to make the TCR library. This sample was also put to use in a study of T cells in Graves' hyperthyroidism and ophthalmopathy.

This rearrangement joins TRBV6-9 to TRBJ2-3; D not resolved. The sequence was obtained from a woman aged 25 to 45 with Graves disease. Sample: peripheral blood mononuclear cells (PBMCs), taken at new diagnosis, from a patient treated with antithyroid drugs. This CDR3 is CASSFRRTLPGTDTQYF. In DNA, the CDR3 is TGTGCCAGCAGTTTCCGTAGGACCCTCCCCGGCACAGATACGCAGTATTTT.